This T cell receptor beta chain is from a study of blood T cell repertoires in COVID-19. Patients from Seattle were sampled longitudinally, starting during active infection. TCRdb's table, derived via immunoSEQ multiplex PCR, lists solely in-frame clones and lacks some. The sample lists approximately 60,000 clones, about 80% occurring once. Germline trimming cut 4 bases from V and 2 bases from J; bases unmatched to any gene: 8. CDR3 length equals 16 residues. Germline CDR1 reads SGHDN; CDR2 reads FVKESK. This clonotype was obtained from a man aged 60-69 years with COVID-19, enrolled during active disease. Sequencing input: peripheral blood. The chain links TRBV14 to TRBJ2-3; 8 bases align to TRBD2. The CDR3 sequence is CASSRRAGGPTDTQYF. For the CDR3, the DNA is TGTGCCAGCAGCCGCAGGGCGGGAGGCCCCACAGATACGCAGTATTTT.